The 26 T cell receptor beta chains listed next were all sequenced from one sample in a study of CD8 T cells in Susac syndrome. An amount of RNA that ranged from 0.5 to 1 ug was reverse transcribed with random hexamers. A single record per CDR3 protein comes from TCRdb applying MiXCR to the immunoSEQ multiplex PCR reads. This table holds more than 120,000 distinct CDR3 sequences, approximately 93% found once. Material for sequencing was CD4+ T cells from PBMCs. These receptors came from a human donor in good health.

This chain joins TRBV2 and TRBJ2-2; 8 nucleotides align to TRBD1. CDR3 length: 13 residues. J gave up 6 bases and V 6 bases, and 3 bases lay outside the gene matches. Germline V gene lookup returns CDR1 SNHLY and CDR2 FYNNEI. The CDR3 loop is CASSRDRSGELFF. CDR3 bases: TGTGCCAGCAGCCGGGACAGGTCCGGGGAGCTGTTTTTT.

V usage is TRBV5-4 and J usage is TRBJ2-5; either TRBD1 or TRBD2 may fit D (5 bases each). CDR1 is SGHNT and CDR2 is YYREEE in the germline V gene (reference sequence). The CDR3 sequence is 15 residues long. The germline V and J ends were trimmed by 7 bases and 2 bases, with 18 bases remaining between them. CDR3 nucleotides: TGTGCCAGCCAGGGACGCGGAGAACCTCAAGAGACCCAGTACTTC. Its translation is CASQGRGEPQETQYF.

The chain combines TRBV29-1 with TRBJ2-1; 13 bases match TRBD2. V was pared by 7 bases and J by 2 bases, with 5 bases of the junction left unmatched. The CDR3 is made up of 15 amino acids. Per the germline V gene, CDR1 is SQVTM and CDR2 is ANQGSEA. The DNA for the CDR3 is TGCAGCGGGGAGGGACTAGCGGGGCCCTACAATGAGCAGTTCTTC. Its translation is CSGEGLAGPYNEQFF.

The chain couples TRBV6-6 to TRBJ1-5, with a possible D match to TRBD1 (6 bases). CDR1 and CDR2 (germline): MNHNY, SVGAGI (reference sequence). V shed 0 bases and J shed 5 bases, with 11 bases lying between them. The CDR3 runs to 15 residues. CDR3 DNA sequence: TGTGCCAGCAGTTACTCTGGGGGCCTTTATCAGCCCCAGCATTTT. Its translation: CASSYSGGLYQPQHF.

The chain employs TRBV7-2 and TRBJ2-7, with D perhaps assigned TRBD1 or TRBD2 (5 bases each). The CDR3 is 15 residues long. In germline, CDR1 is SGHTA, CDR2 FQGNSA. V lost 5 bases and J lost 2, with 16 bases in between. The CDR3: CASSISPQGPYEQYF. As DNA, the CDR3 is TGTGCCAGCAGCATAAGCCCGCAGGGACCCTACGAGCAGTACTTC.

This chain connects TRBV7-9 to TRBJ1-3; possibly TRBD1 for D (5 bases). V lost 1 base to trimming and J lost 3 bases, with 13 bases between them. CDR1 is SEHNR and CDR2 is FQNEAQ in the germline V gene (reference sequence). CDR3 length: 16 amino acids. CDR3 region: CASSLEGSRDGNTIYF. CDR3 in DNA: TGTGCCAGCAGCTTAGAGGGGTCCAGGGATGGAAACACCATATATTTT.

The chain joins TRBV2 to TRBJ1-5; D perhaps matches TRBD1 (6 bases). The CDR3 spans 16 residues. The V gene's germline CDR1 is SNHLY and CDR2 FYNNEI. The V gene lost 6 bases and the J gene lost 0 bases, with 15 bases spanning the gap. The chain's CDR3 is CASRPDRSPSNQPQHF. The CDR3, as DNA: TGTGCCAGCAGACCGGACAGATCTCCTAGCAATCAGCCCCAGCATTTT.

The rearrangement uses TRBV20-1 and TRBJ2-3; D is ambiguous. The CDR3 contains 12 residues. Trimming pared 5 bases from V and 4 bases from J, leaving 10 bases between. Per the germline V gene, CDR1 is DFQATT and CDR2 is SNEGSKA (reference sequence). The chain's CDR3 is CSAADMSDTQYF. CDR3 in DNA: TGCAGTGCTGCCGATATGTCAGATACGCAGTATTTT.

The V gene is TRBV20-1, the J gene TRBJ2-2; TRBD2 agrees at 10 bases. The CDR3 consists of 18 residues. Unmatched junction bases numbered 12, after V lost 3 bases and J lost 2 bases. CDR1 is DFQATT, CDR2 SNEGSKA, per germline (reference sequence). CDR3 residues: CSARIPKREGPNTGELFF. CDR3 coding DNA: TGCAGTGCTAGGATACCAAAGCGGGAGGGCCCCAACACCGGGGAGCTGTTTTTT.

The chain recombines TRBV28 with TRBJ1-2; the match to TRBD1 covers 7 bases. This CDR3 comprises 14 residues. CDR1 and CDR2 from the germline V gene are MDHEN and SYDVKM. The ends lost 7 bases at V and 4 bases at J; junction bases unmatched: 9. CDR3: CASNLQDRPYGYTF. The CDR3 region has the DNA TGTGCCAGCAATTTGCAGGACAGGCCCTATGGCTACACCTTC.

The rearrangement uses TRBV14 and TRBJ2-6; 8 bases match TRBD1. The germline CDR1 and CDR2 sequences are SGHDN and FVKESK. The CDR3 has 17 residues. The ends lost 3 bases at V and 2 bases at J; junction bases unmatched: 6. The CDR3 region is CASSHGQGRTGANVLTF. DNA for the CDR3: TGTGCCAGCAGCCACGGACAGGGAAGAACTGGGGCCAACGTCCTGACTTTC.

In its sample, this clonotype was seen once. In DNA, the CDR3 is TGTGCCAGCAGCCAAGAGCCTAGCGGAAGGGCCTACAATGAGCAGTTCTTC. It codes for CASSQEPSGRAYNEQFF. The V call is TRBV3-1, the J call TRBJ2-1; 7 positions match TRBD2. CDR1 is LGHDT and CDR2 is YNNKEL in the germline V gene (reference sequence). This CDR3 comprises 17 residues. After removal of 0 bases from V and 2 bases from J, the junction contained 7 bases not matched to a gene.

This chain links TRBV30 with TRBJ2-2; no clear D. V shed 2 bases and J shed 1 base, with 8 bases lying between them. CDR1 is GTSNPN and CDR2 is SVGIG in the germline V gene (reference sequence). The CDR3 is 14 residues long. The CDR3 sequence is CAWSSLVNTGELFF. Written as DNA, the CDR3 is TGTGCCTGGAGTAGTTTGGTGAACACCGGGGAGCTGTTTTTT.

The V and J genes are TRBV2 and TRBJ1-1; D not resolved. Trimming cost V 5 bases and J 4 bases, with 14 bases left between them. CDR1 is SNHLY, CDR2 FYNNEI, per germline. The CDR3 consists of 14 residues. CDR3 bases: TGTGCCAGCAGTTTGGTACGGGGAGGCACTGAAGCTTTCTTT. It specifies CASSLVRGGTEAFF.

The genes are TRBV9 and TRBJ2-3, with TRBD1 matching over 10 bases. The germline gives CDR1 SGDLS, CDR2 YYNGEE. V shed 2 bases and J 1 base; nucleotides not matched to a gene: 4. This CDR3 contains 16 residues. As DNA, the CDR3 is TGTGCCAGCAGCGTCGGGACAGGGGACGGCACAGATACGCAGTATTTT. This translates into CASSVGTGDGTDTQYF.

The chain combines TRBV6-6 with TRBJ2-3; 8 bases are a match to TRBD2. The ends lost 4 bases at V and 0 bases at J; junction bases unmatched: 6. This CDR3 region has 16 residues. Germline values: CDR1 MNHNY, CDR2 SVGAGI (reference sequence). CDR3 sequence: CASSSAGTRSTDTQYF. The CDR3 DNA reads TGTGCCAGCAGTTCTGCCGGGACTAGAAGCACAGATACGCAGTATTTT.

The chain joins TRBV10-3 to TRBJ2-5; TRBD2 aligns across 7 bases. Germline values: CDR1 ENHRY, CDR2 SYGVKD. The CDR3 runs 18 residues. The ends lost 0 bases at V and 3 bases at J; junction bases unmatched: 13. CDR3 sequence reads: CAISESYGTKVSKETQYF. The CDR3 coding sequence is TGTGCCATCAGTGAGTCGTACGGGACTAAGGTTTCAAAAGAGACCCAGTACTTC.

The chain combines TRBV5-1 with TRBJ2-3; D might be TRBD2 (5 bases). Germline CDR1 SGHRS, CDR2 YFSETQ. This CDR3 spans 14 amino acids. Trimming took 3 bases from V and 6 from J, leaving 14 bases between them. The CDR3 here is CASSSTESGDTQYF. DNA of the CDR3: TGCGCCAGCAGCTCGACCGAAAGCGGCGATACGCAGTATTTT. The whole variable domain, filled in from reference TRBV5-1 and TRBJ2-3, reads KAGVTQTPRYLIKTRGQQVTLSCSPISGHRSVSWYQQTPGQGLQFLFEYFSETQRNKGNFPGRFSGRQFSNSRSEMNVSTLELGDSALYLCASSSTESGDTQYFGPGTRLTVL.

The J gene is TRBJ1-2, the V gene TRBV12-3 or TRBV12-4; D is uncertain. Trimming cost V 1 base and J 8 bases, with 11 bases left between them. This CDR3 comprises 13 residues. The CDR3 protein is CASSLVGSGGYTF. The CDR3 bases are TGTGCCAGCAGTTTAGTGGGGTCGGGGGGCTACACCTTC.

This chain connects TRBV18 to TRBJ1-1; no clear D gene. The CDR3 sequence is 14 residues long. Trimming took off 6 bases at V and 4 bases at J, with 15 bases between the two ends. Looked up from germline, CDR1 is KGHSH and CDR2 is LQKENI. CDR3 residues: CASSPAGWGTEAFF. As DNA, the CDR3 is TGTGCCAGCTCGCCTGCTGGGTGGGGCACTGAAGCTTTCTTT.

This chain links TRBV28 with TRBJ2-2; 11 bases align to TRBD2. Germline V gene lookup returns CDR1 MDHEN and CDR2 SYDVKM. The V and J ends lost 3 bases and 8 bases, in that order; junction bases with no gene match: 5. The CDR3 has 15 amino acids. The CDR3 sequence: CASSFPTSGTGELFF. The DNA of the CDR3 is TGTGCCAGCAGTTTCCCGACTAGCGGGACTGGGGAGCTGTTTTTT. Combining the CDR3 with reference TRBV28 and TRBJ2-2 gives the whole variable domain DVKVTQSSRYLVKRTGEKVFLECVQDMDHENMFWYRQDPGLGLRLIYFSYDVKMKEKGDIPEGYSVSREKKERFSLILESASTNQTSMYLCASSFPTSGTGELFFGEGSRLTVL.

This clonotype was detected a few times. The genes are TRBV19 and TRBJ1-5; no reliable D call. This CDR3 is built from 15 residues. Germline CDR1 and CDR2: LNHDA and SQIVND (reference sequence). V was cut by 5 bases and J by 3 bases, with 14 bases left in between. For the CDR3, the DNA is TGTGCCAGTAGTGTATTCGGGATTTCCAATCAGCCCCAGCATTTT. It translates to CASSVFGISNQPQHF.

The chain carries TRBV20-1 and TRBJ2-1; 13 nucleotides match TRBD2. Per the germline V gene, CDR1 is DFQATT and CDR2 is SNEGSKA (reference sequence). The CDR3 is 19 residues long. Unmatched junction bases numbered 15, after V lost 1 base and J lost 6 bases. Here the CDR3 DNA reads TGCAGTGCTAGAGGTCAGGGACTAGCGGGGAGGGGATGGATCAATGAGCAGTTCTTC. Its translation: CSARGQGLAGRGWINEQFF.

The J gene is TRBJ2-4, the V gene TRBV27; no firm D call. The CDR3 runs to 17 residues. CDR1 is MNHEY and CDR2 is SMNVEV in the germline V gene (reference sequence). The V gene lost 5 bases and the J gene lost 1 base, with 18 bases spanning the gap. In DNA form, the CDR3 reads TGTGCCAGCAGTCCAGCACTCGTGAGCCCTGCCAAAAACATTCAGTACTTC. It specifies CASSPALVSPAKNIQYF.

This chain connects TRBV19 to TRBJ2-3; no clear D gene. Trimming took off 7 bases at V and 6 bases at J, with 5 bases between the two ends. Germline-derived CDR1 and CDR2 are LNHDA and SQIVND (reference sequence). CDR3 length: 10 amino acids. DNA of the CDR3: TGTGCCAGTAAGGAGGATACGCAGTATTTT. Translating it yields CASKEDTQYF.

The chain employs TRBV4-2 and TRBJ2-1, with 14 bases lining up with TRBD2. Germline CDR1 is LGHNA and CDR2 is YNFKEQ. The CDR3 covers 17 residues. The V and J ends lost 1 base and 8 bases, in that order; junction bases with no gene match: 7. The CDR3 region has the DNA TGTGCCAGCAGCCAAGTCTGGACTAGCGGGAGGCCCGATGAGCAGTTCTTC. Amino acids: CASSQVWTSGRPDEQFF.